The clone carrying this T cell receptor beta chain has just one count. Generated by immunoSEQ multiplex PCR, the TCRdb table keeps only in-frame clones and is missing some. The sample has tens of thousands of clones, roughly 90% seen once. Every one of the patients relapsed after autologous stem cell transplantation (brentuximab vedotin exposure was variable). This specimen belongs to a study of PD-1 blockade in classical Hodgkin lymphoma. This CDR3 is 16 amino acids long. Trimming took off 2 bases at V and 8 bases at J, with 24 bases between the two ends. Germline lookup yields CDR1 GTSNPN and CDR2 SVGIG (reference sequence).

The sequencing here drew on peripheral blood mononuclear cells (PBMCs), taken at baseline. The chain uses TRBV30 and TRBJ1-2; D is perhaps TRBD1 (5 bases). The sequence was obtained from a human donor with classical Hodgkin lymphoma. The CDR3 coding sequence is TGTGCCTGGAGTCCATCTCCGGGGCTGACCTATGTGGGCTACACCTTC. Protein product: CAWSPSPGLTYVGYTF.